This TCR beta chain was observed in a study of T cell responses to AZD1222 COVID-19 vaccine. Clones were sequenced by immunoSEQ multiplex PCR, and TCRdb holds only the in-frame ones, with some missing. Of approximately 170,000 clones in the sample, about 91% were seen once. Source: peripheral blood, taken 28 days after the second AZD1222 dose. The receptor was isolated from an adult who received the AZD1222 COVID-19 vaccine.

CDR3 DNA sequence: TGTGCCAGCACTCTGGACAGGGGAAACTACGAGCAGTACTTC. Translating gives CASTLDRGNYEQYF. The chain uses TRBV6-5 and TRBJ2-7, with 9 bases lining up with TRBD1. CDR1 is MNHEY, CDR2 SVGAGI, per germline. The CDR3 is 14 residues long. V dropped 7 bases and J dropped 3; count of bases not matched to a gene: 7.